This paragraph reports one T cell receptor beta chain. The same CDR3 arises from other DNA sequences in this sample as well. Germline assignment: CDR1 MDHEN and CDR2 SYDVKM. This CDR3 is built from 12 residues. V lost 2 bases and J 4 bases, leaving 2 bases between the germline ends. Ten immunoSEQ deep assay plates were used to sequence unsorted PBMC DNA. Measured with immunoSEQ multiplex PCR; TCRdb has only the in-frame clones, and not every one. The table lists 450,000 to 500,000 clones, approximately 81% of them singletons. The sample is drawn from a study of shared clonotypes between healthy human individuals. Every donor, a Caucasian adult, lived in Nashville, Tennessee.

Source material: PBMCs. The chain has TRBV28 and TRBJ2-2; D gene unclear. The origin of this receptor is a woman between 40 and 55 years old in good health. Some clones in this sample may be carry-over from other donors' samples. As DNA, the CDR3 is TGTGCCAGCAGTTTAGGCACCGGGGAGCTGTTTTTT. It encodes CASSLGTGELFF.